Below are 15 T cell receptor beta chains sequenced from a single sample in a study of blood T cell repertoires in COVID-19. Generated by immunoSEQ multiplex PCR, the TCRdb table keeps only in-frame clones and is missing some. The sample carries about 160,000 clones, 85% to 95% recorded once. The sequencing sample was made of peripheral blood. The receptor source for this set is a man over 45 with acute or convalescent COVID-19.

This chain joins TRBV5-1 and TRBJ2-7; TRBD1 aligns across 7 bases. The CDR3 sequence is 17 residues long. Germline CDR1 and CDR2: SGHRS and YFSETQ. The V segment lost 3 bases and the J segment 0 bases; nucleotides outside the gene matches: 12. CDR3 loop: CASSWLPSRDSSYEQYV. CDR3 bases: TGCGCCAGCAGCTGGCTCCCCTCCCGGGACAGCTCCTACGAGCAGTACGTC.

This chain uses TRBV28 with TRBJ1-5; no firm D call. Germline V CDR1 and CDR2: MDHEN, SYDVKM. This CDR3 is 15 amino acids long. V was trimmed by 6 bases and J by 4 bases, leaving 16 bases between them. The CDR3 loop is CASSAAGVVNQPQHF. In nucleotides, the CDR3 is TGTGCCAGCAGCGCGGCCGGGGTGGTGAATCAGCCCCAGCATTTT.

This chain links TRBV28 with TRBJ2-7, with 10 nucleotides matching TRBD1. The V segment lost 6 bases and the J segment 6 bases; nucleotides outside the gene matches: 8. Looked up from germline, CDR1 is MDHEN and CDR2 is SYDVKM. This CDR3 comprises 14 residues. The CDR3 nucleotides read TGTGCCAGCAGCCCCGGACAGGGGGGGGGCGAGCAGTACGTC. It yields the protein CASSPGQGGGEQYV.

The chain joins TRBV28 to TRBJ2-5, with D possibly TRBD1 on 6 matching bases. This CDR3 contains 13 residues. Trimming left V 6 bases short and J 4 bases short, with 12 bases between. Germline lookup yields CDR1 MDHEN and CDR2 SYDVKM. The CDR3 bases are TGTGCCAGCAGGGGGATAGGGGGAGAGACCCAGTACTTC. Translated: CASRGIGGETQYF.

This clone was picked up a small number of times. The CDR3 sequence: CASSPGQGATIELSSFF. The CDR3 DNA follows: TGTGCCAGCAGCCCAGGACAGGGGGCCACAATCGAACTCTCTTCGTTCTTC. J is TRBJ2-1 and V is TRBV7-9, with 11 nucleotides matching TRBD1. The CDR3 runs 17 residues. The J segment lost 15 bases and the V segment lost 5 bases, leaving 21 bases of the junction unmatched. Germline V lookup: CDR1 SEHNR, CDR2 FQNEAQ (reference sequence).

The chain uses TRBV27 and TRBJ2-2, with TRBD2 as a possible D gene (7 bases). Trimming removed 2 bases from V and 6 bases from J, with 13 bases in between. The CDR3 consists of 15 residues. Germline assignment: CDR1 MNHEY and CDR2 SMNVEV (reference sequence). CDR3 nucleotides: TGTGCCAGCAGTTTAACGGGGGGCGTCCCCGGGGAGCTGTTTTTT. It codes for CASSLTGGVPGELFF.

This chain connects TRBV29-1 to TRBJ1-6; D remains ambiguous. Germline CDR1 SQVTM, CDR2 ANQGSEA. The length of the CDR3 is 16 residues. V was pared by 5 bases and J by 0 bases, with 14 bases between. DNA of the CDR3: TGCAGCGTTCCAAGGCACGGGAGCTCCTATAATTCACCCCTCCACTTT. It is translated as CSVPRHGSSYNSPLHF. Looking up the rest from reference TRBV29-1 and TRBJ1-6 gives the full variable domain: SAVISQKPSRDICQRGTSLTIQCQVDSQVTMMFWYRQQPGQSLTLIATANQGSEATYESGFVIDKFPISRPNLTFSTLTVSNMSPEDSSIYLCSVPRHGSSYNSPLHFGNGTRLTVT.

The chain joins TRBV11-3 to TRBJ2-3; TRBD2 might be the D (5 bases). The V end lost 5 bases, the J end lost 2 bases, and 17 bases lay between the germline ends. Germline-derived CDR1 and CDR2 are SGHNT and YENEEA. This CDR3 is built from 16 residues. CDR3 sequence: CASSEGLRLTTDTQYF. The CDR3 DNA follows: TGTGCCAGCAGCGAGGGCTTGCGCCTGACCACAGATACGCAGTATTTT.

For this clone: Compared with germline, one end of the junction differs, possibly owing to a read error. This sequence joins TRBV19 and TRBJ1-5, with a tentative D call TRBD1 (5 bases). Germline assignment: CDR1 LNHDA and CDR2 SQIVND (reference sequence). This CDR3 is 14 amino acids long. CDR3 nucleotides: TGTGCTAGTACCAGGGAAAGGAACAATCAGCCCCAGCATTTT. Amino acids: CASTRERNNQPQHF.

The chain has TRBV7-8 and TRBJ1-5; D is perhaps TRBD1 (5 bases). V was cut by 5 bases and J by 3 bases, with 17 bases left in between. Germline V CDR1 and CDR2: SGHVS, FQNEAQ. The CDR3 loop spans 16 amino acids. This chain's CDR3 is CASSPQGGTYNQPQHF. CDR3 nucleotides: TGTGCCAGCAGCCCCCAGGGAGGAACTTACAATCAGCCCCAGCATTTT.

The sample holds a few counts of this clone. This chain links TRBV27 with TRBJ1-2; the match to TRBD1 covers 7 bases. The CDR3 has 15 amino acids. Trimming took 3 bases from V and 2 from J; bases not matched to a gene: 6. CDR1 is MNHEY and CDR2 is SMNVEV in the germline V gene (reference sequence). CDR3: CASSFTDRANYGYTF. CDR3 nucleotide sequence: TGTGCCAGCAGTTTTACCGACAGGGCCAACTATGGCTACACCTTC.

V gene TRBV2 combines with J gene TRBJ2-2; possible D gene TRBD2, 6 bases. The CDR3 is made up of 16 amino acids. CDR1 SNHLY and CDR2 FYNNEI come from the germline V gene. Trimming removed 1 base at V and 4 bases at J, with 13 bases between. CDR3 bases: TGTGCCAGCAGTGAAGGCCAATGGAGGGGCACCGGGGAGCTGTTTTTT. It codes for CASSEGQWRGTGELFF. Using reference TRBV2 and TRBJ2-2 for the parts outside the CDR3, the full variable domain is EPEVTQTPSHQVTQMGQEVILRCVPISNHLYFYWYRQILGQKVEFLVSFYNNEISEKSEIFDDQFSVERPDGSNFTLKIRSTKLEDSAMYFCASSEGQWRGTGELFFGEGSRLTVL.

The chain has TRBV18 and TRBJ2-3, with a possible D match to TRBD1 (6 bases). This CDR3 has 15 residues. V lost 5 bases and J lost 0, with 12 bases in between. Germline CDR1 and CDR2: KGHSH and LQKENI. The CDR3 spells CASSVQGTSTDTQYF. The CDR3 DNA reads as TGTGCCAGCTCAGTACAGGGAACTAGCACAGATACGCAGTATTTT.

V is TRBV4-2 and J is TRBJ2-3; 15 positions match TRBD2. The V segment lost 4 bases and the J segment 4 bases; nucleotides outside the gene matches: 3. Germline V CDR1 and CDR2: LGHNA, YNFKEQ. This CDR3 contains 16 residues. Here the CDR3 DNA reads TGTGCCAGCAGCCCGGGACTAGCGGGAGGTTCAGATACGCAGTATTTT. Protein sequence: CASSPGLAGGSDTQYF.

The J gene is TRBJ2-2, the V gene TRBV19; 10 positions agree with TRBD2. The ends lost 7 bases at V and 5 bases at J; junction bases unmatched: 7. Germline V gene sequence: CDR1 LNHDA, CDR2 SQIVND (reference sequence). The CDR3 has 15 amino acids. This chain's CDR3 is CASIKAGGTTGELFF. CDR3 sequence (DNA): TGTGCCAGTATTAAAGCGGGGGGGACTACCGGGGAGCTGTTTTTT.